Included here is one T cell receptor (beta chain) sequence, with context. The antigen is unknown. The CDR3 sequence is 16 residues long. V was clipped by 4 bases and J by 0 bases, with 13 bases between them. Per the germline V gene, CDR1 is SNHLY and CDR2 is FYNNEI. Attached unique molecular identifiers marked individual cDNA molecules. TCRdb analysed the 5' RACE reads with MiXCR anew, one entry per CDR3 protein. The sample shows about 90,000 distinct CDR3 sequences, approximately 12% of them seen only once. This entry belongs to a study of early T cells in non-severe SARS-CoV-2 infection. Study-level background: The authors sequenced bulk RNA from unsorted whole blood, leaving chains unpaired.

The study, taken as a whole, reports: Database matching using VDJdb favored anti-spike CD8 responses, with private and CD4 specificities left missing.

The V and J genes are TRBV2 and TRBJ2-1; possibly TRBD2 for D (5 bases). The sequence was collected from an adult who was a healthcare worker with PCR-confirmed SARS-CoV-2 infection or an uninfected control (not recorded which). Sequencing used whole blood, obtained at baseline. The CDR3 DNA follows: TGTGCCAGCAGTGTGGAAGCGGCCCGCTCCTACAATGAGCAGTTCTTC. The encoded protein is CASSVEAARSYNEQFF.